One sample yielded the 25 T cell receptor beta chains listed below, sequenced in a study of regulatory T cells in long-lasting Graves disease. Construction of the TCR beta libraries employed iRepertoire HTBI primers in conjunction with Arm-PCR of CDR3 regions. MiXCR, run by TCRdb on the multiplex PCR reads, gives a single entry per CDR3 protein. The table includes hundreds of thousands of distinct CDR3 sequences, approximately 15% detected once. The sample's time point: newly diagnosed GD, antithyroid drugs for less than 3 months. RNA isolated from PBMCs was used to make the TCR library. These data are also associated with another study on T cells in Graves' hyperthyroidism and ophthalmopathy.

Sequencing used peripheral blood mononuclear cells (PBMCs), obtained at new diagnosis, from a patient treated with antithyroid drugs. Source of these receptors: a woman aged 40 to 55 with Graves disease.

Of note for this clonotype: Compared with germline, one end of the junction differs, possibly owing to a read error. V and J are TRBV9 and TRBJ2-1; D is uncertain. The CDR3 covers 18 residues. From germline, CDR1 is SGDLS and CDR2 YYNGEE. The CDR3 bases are TGTGCCAGCAGCGTAGCTGTTTACCCCGTAGGTTCCTACAATGAGCAGTGCTTC. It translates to CASSVAVYPVGSYNEQCF.

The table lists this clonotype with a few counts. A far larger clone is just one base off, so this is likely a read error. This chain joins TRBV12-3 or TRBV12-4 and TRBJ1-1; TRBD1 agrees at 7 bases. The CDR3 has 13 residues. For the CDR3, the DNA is TGTGCCAGCAGCTGGGGACAGAACACTGAAGTTTTCTTT. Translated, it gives CASSWGQNTEVFF.

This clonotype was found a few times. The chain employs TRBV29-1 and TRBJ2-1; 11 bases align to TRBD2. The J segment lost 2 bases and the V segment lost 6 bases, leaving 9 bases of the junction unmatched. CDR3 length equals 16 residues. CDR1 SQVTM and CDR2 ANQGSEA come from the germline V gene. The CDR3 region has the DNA TGCAGCGTGGTGAAACTAGCGGGAGCTACCTACAATGAGCAGTTCTTC. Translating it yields CSVVKLAGATYNEQFF.

The CDR3 region has the DNA TGTGCCAGCAGTCAGACTGACGTTGAAGCTTTCTTT. Protein product: CASSQTDVEAFF. The chain combines TRBV25-1 with TRBJ1-1; D not resolved. CDR1 and CDR2 from the germline V gene are MGHDK and SYGVNS. V gave up 5 bases and J gave up 7 bases, with 11 bases separating them. CDR3 length equals 12 residues.

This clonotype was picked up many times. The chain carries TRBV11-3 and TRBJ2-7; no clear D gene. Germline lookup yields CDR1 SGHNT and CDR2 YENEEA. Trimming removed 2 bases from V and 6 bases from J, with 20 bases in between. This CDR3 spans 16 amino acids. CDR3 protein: CASSLQQALGVGEQYF. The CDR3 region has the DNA TGTGCCAGCAGCTTACAGCAGGCCCTCGGAGTCGGCGAGCAGTACTTC.

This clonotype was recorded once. Here the CDR3 reads CATSPPGGQAEKLFF. CDR3 sequence (DNA): TGTGCCACCAGCCCTCCAGGGGGCCAGGCTGAAAAACTGTTTTTT. V gene TRBV15 combines with J gene TRBJ1-4; 8 bases map to TRBD1. Trimming at V came to 5 bases and at J to 7 bases, leaving 9 bases not matched to a gene. Germline V gene data show CDR1 as LNHNV and CDR2 as YYDKDF (reference sequence). The CDR3 length is 15 residues.

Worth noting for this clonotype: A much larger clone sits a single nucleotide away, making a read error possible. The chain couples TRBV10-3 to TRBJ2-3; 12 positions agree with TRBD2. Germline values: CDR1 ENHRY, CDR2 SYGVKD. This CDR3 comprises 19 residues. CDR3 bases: TGTGCCATCAGTGATAGGACTAGCGGGACGAATCTCAACCCAGATACGCAGTGTTTT. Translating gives CAISDRTSGTNLNPDTQCF.

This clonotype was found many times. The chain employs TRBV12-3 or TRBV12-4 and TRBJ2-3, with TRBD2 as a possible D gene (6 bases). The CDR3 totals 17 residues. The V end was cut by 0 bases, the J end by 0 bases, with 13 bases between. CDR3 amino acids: CASSLALGRHSTDTQYF. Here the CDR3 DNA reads TGTGCCAGCAGTTTAGCGCTCGGGAGACATAGCACAGATACGCAGTATTTT.

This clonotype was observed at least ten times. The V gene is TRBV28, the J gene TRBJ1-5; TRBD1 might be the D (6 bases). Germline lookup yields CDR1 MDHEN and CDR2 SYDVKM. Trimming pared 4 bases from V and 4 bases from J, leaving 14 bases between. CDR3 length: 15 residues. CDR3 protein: CASSSPWTVNQPQHF. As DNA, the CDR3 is TGTGCCAGCAGTTCCCCCTGGACAGTGAATCAGCCCCAGCATTTT.

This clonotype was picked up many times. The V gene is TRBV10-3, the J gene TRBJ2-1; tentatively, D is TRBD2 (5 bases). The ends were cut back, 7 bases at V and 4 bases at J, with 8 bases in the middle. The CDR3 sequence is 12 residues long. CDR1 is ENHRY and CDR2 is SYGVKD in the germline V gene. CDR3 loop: CAITTRYNEQFF. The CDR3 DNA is TGTGCCATCACCACTAGGTACAATGAGCAGTTCTTC.

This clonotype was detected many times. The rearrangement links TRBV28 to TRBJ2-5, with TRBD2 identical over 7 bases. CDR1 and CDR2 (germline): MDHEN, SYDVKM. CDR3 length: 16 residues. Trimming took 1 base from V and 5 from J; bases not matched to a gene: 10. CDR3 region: CASSLLASGLKETQYF. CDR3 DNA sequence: TGTGCCAGCAGTTTATTGGCTAGCGGCCTAAAGGAGACCCAGTACTTC.

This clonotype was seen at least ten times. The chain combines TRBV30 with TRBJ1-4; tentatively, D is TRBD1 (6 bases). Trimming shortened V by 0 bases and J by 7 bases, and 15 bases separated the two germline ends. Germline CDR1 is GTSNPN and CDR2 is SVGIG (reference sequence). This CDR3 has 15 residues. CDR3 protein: CAWSVRGGRVEKLFF. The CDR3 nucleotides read TGTGCCTGGAGTGTACGAGGGGGGCGCGTTGAAAAACTGTTTTTT.

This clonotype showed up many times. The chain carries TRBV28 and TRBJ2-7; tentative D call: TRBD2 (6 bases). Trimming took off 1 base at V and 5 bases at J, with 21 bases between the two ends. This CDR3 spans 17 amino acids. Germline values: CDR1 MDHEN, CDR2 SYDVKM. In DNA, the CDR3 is TGTGCCAGCAGTTTATCGGCCGGGGCAGGGAGGTGGGACGAGCAGTACTTC. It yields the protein CASSLSAGAGRWDEQYF.

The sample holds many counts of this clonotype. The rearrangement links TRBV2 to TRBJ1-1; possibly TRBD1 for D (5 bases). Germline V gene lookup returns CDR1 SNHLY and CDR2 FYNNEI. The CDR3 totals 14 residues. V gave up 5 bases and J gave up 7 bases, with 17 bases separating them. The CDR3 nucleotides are TGTGCCAGCAGTAAACCCCTGGGACGGGATGAAGCTTTCTTT. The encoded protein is CASSKPLGRDEAFF.

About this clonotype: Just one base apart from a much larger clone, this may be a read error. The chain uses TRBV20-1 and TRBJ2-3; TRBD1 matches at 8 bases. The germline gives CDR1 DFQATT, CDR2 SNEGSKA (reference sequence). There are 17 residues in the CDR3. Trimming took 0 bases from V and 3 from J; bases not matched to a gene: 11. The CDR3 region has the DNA TGCAGTGCTAGAGATCTAAGGGACAGGCGTCCGACAGATACGCAGTATTTT. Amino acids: CSARDLRDRRPTDTQYF.

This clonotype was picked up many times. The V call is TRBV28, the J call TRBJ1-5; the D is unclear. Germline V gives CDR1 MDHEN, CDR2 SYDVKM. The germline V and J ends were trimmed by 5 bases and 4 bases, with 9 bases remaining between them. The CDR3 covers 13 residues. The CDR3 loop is CASSRVRNQPQHF. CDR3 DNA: TGTGCCAGCAGTCGGGTCAGAAATCAGCCCCAGCATTTT.

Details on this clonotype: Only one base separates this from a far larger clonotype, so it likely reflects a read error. The CDR3 protein is CASSRQYNHPQHF. For the CDR3, the DNA is TGTGCCAGCAGCCGACAGTACAATCACCCCCAGCATTTT. This sequence joins TRBV11-3 and TRBJ1-5; D might be TRBD1 (5 bases). This CDR3 has 13 amino acids. The germline V gene has CDR1 SGHNT and CDR2 YENEEA.

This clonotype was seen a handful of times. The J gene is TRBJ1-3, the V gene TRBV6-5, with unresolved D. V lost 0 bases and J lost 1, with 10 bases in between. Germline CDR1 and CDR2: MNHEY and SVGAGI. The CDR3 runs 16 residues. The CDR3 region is CASSYSQILSGNTIYF. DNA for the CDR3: TGTGCCAGCAGTTACTCGCAGATCCTATCTGGAAACACCATATATTTT.

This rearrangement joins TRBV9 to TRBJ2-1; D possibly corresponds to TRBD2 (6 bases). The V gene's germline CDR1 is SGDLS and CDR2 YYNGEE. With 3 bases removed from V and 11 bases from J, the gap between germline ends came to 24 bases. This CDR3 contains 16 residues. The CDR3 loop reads CASSGPTLRDSVKQFF. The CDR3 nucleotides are TGTGCCAGCAGCGGACCGACCCTCCGGGACTCTGTTAAGCAGTTCTTC.

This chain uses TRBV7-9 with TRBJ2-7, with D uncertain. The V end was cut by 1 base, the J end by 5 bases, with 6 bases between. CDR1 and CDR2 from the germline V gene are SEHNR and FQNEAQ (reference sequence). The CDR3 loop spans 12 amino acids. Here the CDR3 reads CASSLGVNEQYF. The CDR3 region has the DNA TGTGCCAGCAGCTTAGGGGTTAACGAGCAGTACTTC.

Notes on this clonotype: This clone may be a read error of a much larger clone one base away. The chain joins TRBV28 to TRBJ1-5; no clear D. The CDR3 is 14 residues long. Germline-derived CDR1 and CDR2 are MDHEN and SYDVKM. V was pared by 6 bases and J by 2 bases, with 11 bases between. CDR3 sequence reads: CASRSPRGNQPQHF. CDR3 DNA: TGTGCCAGCAGGAGCCCACGGGGCAATCAGCCCCAGCATTTT.

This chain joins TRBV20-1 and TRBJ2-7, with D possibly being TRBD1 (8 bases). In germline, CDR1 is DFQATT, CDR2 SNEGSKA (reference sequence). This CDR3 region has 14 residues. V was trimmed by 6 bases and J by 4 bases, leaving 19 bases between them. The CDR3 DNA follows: TGCAGTGCCAGCGGGGACAGGAAGCCTTACGAGCAGTACTTC. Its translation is CSASGDRKPYEQYF.

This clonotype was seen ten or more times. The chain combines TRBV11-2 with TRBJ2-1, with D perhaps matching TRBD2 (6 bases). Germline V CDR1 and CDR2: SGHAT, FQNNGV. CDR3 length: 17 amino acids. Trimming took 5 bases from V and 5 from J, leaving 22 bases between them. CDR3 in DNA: TGTGCCAGCAGCCCCCGCTCATGGGGAGGAACCAACAATGAGCAGTTCTTC. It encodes CASSPRSWGGTNNEQFF.

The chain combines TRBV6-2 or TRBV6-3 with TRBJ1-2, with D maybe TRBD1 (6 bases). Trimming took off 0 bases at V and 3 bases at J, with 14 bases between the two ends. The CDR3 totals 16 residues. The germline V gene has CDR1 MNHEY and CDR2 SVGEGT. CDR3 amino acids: CASSYSRSTGDYGYTF. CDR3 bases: TGTGCCAGCAGTTACTCGAGATCGACAGGAGACTATGGCTACACCTTC.

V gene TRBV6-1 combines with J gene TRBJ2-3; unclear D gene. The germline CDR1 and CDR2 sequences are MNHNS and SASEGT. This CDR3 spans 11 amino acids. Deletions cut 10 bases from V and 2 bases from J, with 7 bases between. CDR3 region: CATRVTDTQYF. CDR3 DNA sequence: TGTGCCACCCGGGTCACAGATACGCAGTATTTT.